The T cell receptor beta chain described here comes from a study of shared clonotypes between healthy human individuals. A note on this clone: As yet, its antigen is unknown.

V was clipped by 2 bases and J by 4 bases, with 12 bases between them. CDR3 length: 16 amino acids. Germline V lookup: CDR1 SGHDN, CDR2 FVKESK. General study findings and limits: It was the few donors that limited the genetic and exposure-history diversity represented. When compared with the clonotypes that were shared by all four sorted-subset donors, the non-shared clonotypes turned out to have lower generation probabilities.

Deep level was the assay's run setting. Here immunoSEQ multiplex PCR was the method, and the copy in TCRdb shows in-frame clones only, minus some. Among 2 million to 2.5 million clones listed, 85% to 95% were seen once. The chain is built from TRBV14 and TRBJ2-6; D gene ambiguous. The sequence was obtained from a man aged 18-30 years in good health. Some clones in this sample may be carry-over from other donors' samples. The sample taken for sequencing was naive CD4+ T cells from PBMCs. Sample subset: CD45RA+ positively selected. CDR3 loop: CASSQRRPSGANVLTF. The CDR3 nucleotides read TGTGCCAGCAGCCAAAGACGGCCGTCCGGGGCCAACGTCCTGACTTTC.